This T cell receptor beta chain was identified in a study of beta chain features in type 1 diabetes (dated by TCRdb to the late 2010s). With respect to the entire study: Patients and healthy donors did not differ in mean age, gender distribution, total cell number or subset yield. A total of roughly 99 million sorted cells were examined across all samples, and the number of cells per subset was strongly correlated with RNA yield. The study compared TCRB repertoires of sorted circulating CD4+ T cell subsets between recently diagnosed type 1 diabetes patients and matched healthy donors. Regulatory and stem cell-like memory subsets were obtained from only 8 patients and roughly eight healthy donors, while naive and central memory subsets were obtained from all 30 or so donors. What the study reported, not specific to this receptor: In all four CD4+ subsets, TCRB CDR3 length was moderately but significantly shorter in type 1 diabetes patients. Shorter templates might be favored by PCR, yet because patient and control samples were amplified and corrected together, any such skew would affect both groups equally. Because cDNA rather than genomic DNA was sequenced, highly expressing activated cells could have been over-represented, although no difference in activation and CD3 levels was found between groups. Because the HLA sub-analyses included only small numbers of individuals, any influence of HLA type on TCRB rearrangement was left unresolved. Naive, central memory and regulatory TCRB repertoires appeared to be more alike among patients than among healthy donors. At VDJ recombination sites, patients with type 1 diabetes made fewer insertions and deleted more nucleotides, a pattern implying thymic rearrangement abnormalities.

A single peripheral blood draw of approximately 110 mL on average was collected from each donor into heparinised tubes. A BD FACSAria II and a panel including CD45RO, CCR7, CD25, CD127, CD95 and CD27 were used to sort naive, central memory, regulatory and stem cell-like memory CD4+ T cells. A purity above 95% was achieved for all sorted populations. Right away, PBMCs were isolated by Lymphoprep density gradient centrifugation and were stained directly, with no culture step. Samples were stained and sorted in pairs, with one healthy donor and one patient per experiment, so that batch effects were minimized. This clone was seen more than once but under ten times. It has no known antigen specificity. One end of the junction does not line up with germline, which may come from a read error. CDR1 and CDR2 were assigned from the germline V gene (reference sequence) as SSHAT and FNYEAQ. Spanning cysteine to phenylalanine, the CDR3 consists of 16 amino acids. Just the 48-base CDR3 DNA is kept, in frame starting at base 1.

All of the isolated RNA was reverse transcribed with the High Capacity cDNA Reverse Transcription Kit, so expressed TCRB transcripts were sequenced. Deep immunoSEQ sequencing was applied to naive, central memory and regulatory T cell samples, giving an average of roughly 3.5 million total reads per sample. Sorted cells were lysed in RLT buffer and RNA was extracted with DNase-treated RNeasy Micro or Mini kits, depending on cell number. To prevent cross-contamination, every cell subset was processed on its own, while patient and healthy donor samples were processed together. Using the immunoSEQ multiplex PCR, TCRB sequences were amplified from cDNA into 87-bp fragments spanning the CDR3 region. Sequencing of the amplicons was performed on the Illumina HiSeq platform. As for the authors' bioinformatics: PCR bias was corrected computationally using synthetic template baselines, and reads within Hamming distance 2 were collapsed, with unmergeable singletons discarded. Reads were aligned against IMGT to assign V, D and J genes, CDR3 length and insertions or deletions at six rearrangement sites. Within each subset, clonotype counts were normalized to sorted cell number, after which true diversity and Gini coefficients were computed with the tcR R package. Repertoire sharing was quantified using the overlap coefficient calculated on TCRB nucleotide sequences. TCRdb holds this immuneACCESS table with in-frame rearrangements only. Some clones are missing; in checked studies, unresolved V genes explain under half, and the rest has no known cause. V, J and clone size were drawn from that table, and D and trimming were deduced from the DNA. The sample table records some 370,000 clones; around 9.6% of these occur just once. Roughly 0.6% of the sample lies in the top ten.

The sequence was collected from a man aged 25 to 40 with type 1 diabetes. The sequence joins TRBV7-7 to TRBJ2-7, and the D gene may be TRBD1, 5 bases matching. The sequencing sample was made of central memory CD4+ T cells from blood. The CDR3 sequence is CASSLGVDARSYEQYF. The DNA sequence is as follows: TGTGCTAGCAGCTTAGGGGTTGACGCGCGGTCCTACGAGCAGTACTTC.